The clone carrying this T cell receptor beta chain appeared a single time. Method: immunoSEQ multiplex PCR; TCRdb's copy keeps in-frame clones and lacks some. Among 350,000 to 400,000 clones listed, 87% were seen once. The sample is drawn from a study of blood T cell repertoires in COVID-19. The sequence was collected from a woman aged 30 to 39 who had recovered from COVID-19. The sequencing sample was made of PBMCs or T cells enriched from blood (not recorded which).

CDR3 amino acids: CASSRQGGETQYF. The CDR3 DNA reads as TGTGCCAGCAGTCGACAGGGTGGTGAGACCCAGTACTTC. The V gene is TRBV28, the J gene TRBJ2-5, with 7 nucleotides matching TRBD1. The junction had 5 bases not matched to a gene; V was cut back by 5 bases and J by 5 bases. Germline V gene data show CDR1 as MDHEN and CDR2 as SYDVKM. This CDR3 spans 13 amino acids.